These 22 T cell receptor beta chains share one sample of origin, sequenced in a study of blood T cell repertoires in COVID-19. Using immunoSEQ multiplex PCR, the repertoire was profiled, and TCRdb retains in-frame clones only, with some absent. The sample holds just over 35,000 clones, around four fifths seen once. Input material: peripheral blood. These receptors all stem from a human donor in a cohort sampled during active or convalescent COVID-19. The donor label of this sample is uncertain.

V usage is TRBV30 and J usage is TRBJ1-5, with unresolved D. CDR3 length equals 14 residues. Between the trimmed V and J ends, which lost 1 base and 3 bases, there was a span of 10 bases. Germline V gene lookup returns CDR1 GTSNPN and CDR2 SVGIG (reference sequence). This chain's CDR3 is CAWSGKQFNQPQHF. Here the CDR3 DNA reads TGTGCCTGGAGTGGAAAACAGTTCAATCAGCCCCAGCATTTT. Together with reference TRBV30 and TRBJ1-5, the CDR3 gives the full variable domain: SQTIHQWPATLVQPVGSPLSLECTVEGTSNPNLYWYRQAAGRGLQLLFYSVGIGQISSEVPQNLSASRPQDRQFILSSKKLLLSDSGFYLCAWSGKQFNQPQHFGDGTRLSIL.

The chain carries TRBV6-5 and TRBJ2-4; D gene unclear. V lost 5 bases and J 6 bases, leaving 14 bases between the germline ends. The germline V gene has CDR1 MNHEY and CDR2 SVGAGI. The CDR3 extends over 14 amino acids. CDR3 loop: CASSLEEVANIQYF. Here the CDR3 DNA reads TGTGCCAGCAGTCTAGAAGAGGTGGCAAACATTCAGTACTTC.

The chain carries TRBV6-5 and TRBJ2-7; a possible D gene is TRBD2 (7 bases). The length of the CDR3 is 15 residues. The V and J ends lost 6 bases and 4 bases respectively, with 19 bases between them. Germline V gene lookup returns CDR1 MNHEY and CDR2 SVGAGI. The CDR3 is CASRGVEGGLYEQYF. For the CDR3, the DNA is TGTGCCAGCAGAGGTGTCGAGGGGGGGCTGTACGAGCAGTACTTC.

The chain uses TRBV5-1 and TRBJ2-5; 7 nucleotides agree with TRBD1. Germline V lookup: CDR1 SGHRS, CDR2 YFSETQ. J gave up 9 bases and V 10 bases, and 21 bases lay outside the gene matches. This CDR3 is built from 15 residues. DNA of the CDR3: TGCGCCTCCGCCGGGACAGAGGGCCCACGGGCGGCCCAGTACTTC. Translating it yields CASAGTEGPRAAQYF. Full variable domain (remainder filled in from reference TRBV5-1 and TRBJ2-5): KAGVTQTPRYLIKTRGQQVTLSCSPISGHRSVSWYQQTPGQGLQFLFEYFSETQRNKGNFPGRFSGRQFSNSRSEMNVSTLELGDSALYLCASAGTEGPRAAQYFGPGTRLLVL.

This clone was observed once. V usage is TRBV18 and J usage is TRBJ1-1, with TRBD1 as a possible D gene (5 bases). V was clipped by 8 bases and J by 4 bases, with 14 bases between them. This CDR3 is 13 amino acids long. Germline CDR1 and CDR2: KGHSH and LQKENI. CDR3 sequence (DNA): TGTGCCAGCCCACTTGTGGGGGGCACTGAAGCTTTCTTT. It codes for CASPLVGGTEAFF.

V usage is TRBV7-8 and J usage is TRBJ2-7, with 8 bases aligning to TRBD2. This CDR3 comprises 13 residues. The V and J ends lost 5 bases and 3 bases, in that order; junction bases with no gene match: 3. From germline, CDR1 is SGHVS and CDR2 FQNEAQ. CDR3 sequence: CASSMGLVYEQYF. In nucleotides, the CDR3 is TGTGCCAGCAGCATGGGACTAGTCTACGAGCAGTACTTC.

J is TRBJ2-1 and V is TRBV18; D might be TRBD2 (6 bases). Germline loops: CDR1 KGHSH, CDR2 LQKENI. Deletions cut 0 bases from V and 7 bases from J, with 10 bases between. The CDR3 runs to 14 residues. CDR3 coding DNA: TGTGCCAGCTCACCACCTGCAGGGAGGAATGAGCAGTTCTTC. Encoded protein: CASSPPAGRNEQFF.

The chain uses TRBV7-9 and TRBJ2-7; D is uncertain. CDR3 length equals 12 residues. Germline CDR1 is SEHNR and CDR2 is FQNEAQ (reference sequence). Trimming cost V 5 bases and J 0 bases, with 5 bases left between them. CDR3 protein: CASSPRSYEQYF. CDR3 coding DNA: TGTGCCAGCAGCCCCCGCTCCTACGAGCAGTACTTC.

This clone occurred once. The chain joins TRBV30 to TRBJ2-2; D uncertain. The germline V and J ends were trimmed by 4 bases and 1 base, with 10 bases remaining between them. The CDR3 runs to 14 residues. CDR1 GTSNPN and CDR2 SVGIG come from the germline V gene (reference sequence). The DNA for the CDR3 is TGTGCCTGGACACACTATAGGAACACCGGGGAGCTGTTTTTT. Translated: CAWTHYRNTGELFF.

In its sample, this clone was seen a few times. The rearrangement links TRBV7-2 to TRBJ2-7; 8 positions agree with TRBD2. V lost 4 bases, J lost 0 bases, and 8 bases stayed unmatched. The CDR3 consists of 16 residues. Germline lookup yields CDR1 SGHTA and CDR2 FQGNSA. Here the CDR3 DNA reads TGTGCCAGCAGCTCCGGGGGGGGCGGGCACTCCTACGAGCAGTACTTC. The encoded protein is CASSSGGGGHSYEQYF. The whole variable domain, remainder taken from reference TRBV7-2 and TRBJ2-7, is GAGVSQSPSNKVTEKGKDVELRCDPISGHTALYWYRQSLGQGLEFLIYFQGNSAPDKSGLPSDRFSAERTGGSVSTLTIQRTQQEDSAVYLCASSSGGGGHSYEQYFGPGTRLTVT.

V gene TRBV5-5 combines with J gene TRBJ2-7; D is possibly TRBD1 (6 bases). This CDR3 comprises 15 residues. Germline assignment: CDR1 SGHKS and CDR2 YYEKEE (reference sequence). Trimming stripped 4 bases from V and 4 bases from J, with 18 bases between. CDR3 DNA sequence: TGTGCCAGCAGCCGGGACACCAGAAGAAGTTACGAGCAGTACTTC. Its protein is CASSRDTRRSYEQYF.

The V and J genes are TRBV5-4 and TRBJ1-4; D uncertain. CDR1 and CDR2 from the germline V gene are SGHNT and YYREEE (reference sequence). CDR3 length equals 15 residues. Trimming removed 5 bases at V and 3 bases at J, with 14 bases between. CDR3 in amino acids: CASRNAQQANEKLFF. Here the CDR3 DNA reads TGTGCCAGCAGAAACGCCCAGCAGGCTAATGAAAAACTGTTTTTT.

The chain combines TRBV5-1 with TRBJ2-2; 7 bases line up with TRBD2. Germline trimming cut 2 bases from V and 2 bases from J; bases unmatched to any gene: 3. This CDR3 region has 15 residues. Germline V gene sequence: CDR1 SGHRS, CDR2 YFSETQ. CDR3 protein: CASSFSSGNTGELFF. The DNA of the CDR3 is TGCGCCAGCAGCTTTTCTAGCGGAAACACCGGGGAGCTGTTTTTT. The variable domain in full, completed from reference TRBV5-1 and TRBJ2-2, reads KAGVTQTPRYLIKTRGQQVTLSCSPISGHRSVSWYQQTPGQGLQFLFEYFSETQRNKGNFPGRFSGRQFSNSRSEMNVSTLELGDSALYLCASSFSSGNTGELFFGEGSRLTVL.

V usage is TRBV29-1 and J usage is TRBJ2-3; 11 bases agree with TRBD2. The trim removed 4 bases at V and 0 bases at J, leaving 6 bases unmatched. Per germline, CDR1 SQVTM and CDR2 ANQGSEA. This CDR3 comprises 16 residues. CDR3 coding DNA: TGCAGCGTTGTAGCGGGAGGGCTCGCTAGCACAGATACGCAGTATTTT. Residues: CSVVAGGLASTDTQYF.

This rearrangement joins TRBV19 to TRBJ2-5; tentative D call: TRBD1 (5 bases). Trimming removed 5 bases from V and 4 bases from J, with 14 bases in between. Germline V gene data show CDR1 as LNHDA and CDR2 as SQIVND (reference sequence). This CDR3 has 14 amino acids. The CDR3 DNA reads as TGTGCCAGTAGTTCACCAGGGTATTCAGAGACCCAGTACTTC. Translating it yields CASSSPGYSETQYF.

This sequence joins TRBV6-2 or TRBV6-3 and TRBJ2-7; 7 bases fit TRBD2. J was trimmed by 0 bases and V by 2 bases; bases with no gene match: 4. This CDR3 region has 15 residues. Looked up from germline, CDR1 is MNHEY and CDR2 is SVGEGT. This CDR3 reads CASSYLWTSSYEQYF. DNA of the CDR3: TGTGCCAGCAGTTACCTCTGGACTAGCTCCTACGAGCAGTACTTC.

About this clone: At the DNA level, this CDR3 is encoded by other sequences in the same sample as well. The V and J genes are TRBV5-1 and TRBJ1-1; a weak D match, TRBD1 (5 bases). In germline, CDR1 is SGHRS, CDR2 YFSETQ. The V end was cut by 1 base, the J end by 4 bases, with 8 bases between. The CDR3 has 13 residues. DNA of the CDR3: TGCGCCAGCAGCTTGCGGGGGGGCACTGAAGCTTTCTTT. Its translation is CASSLRGGTEAFF.

The chain uses TRBV20-1 and TRBJ2-1; TRBD1 matches 7 bases. The CDR3 loop spans 11 amino acids. The germline gives CDR1 DFQATT, CDR2 SNEGSKA (reference sequence). The CDR3 sequence is CEADRDDEQFF. For the CDR3, the DNA is TGCGAAGCTGACAGGGACGATGAGCAGTTCTTC.

The V and J genes are TRBV28 and TRBJ1-2; the D gene is possibly TRBD1 (6 bases). V was clipped by 8 bases and J by 6 bases, with 13 bases between them. Per the germline V gene, CDR1 is MDHEN and CDR2 is SYDVKM. The CDR3 is 12 amino acids. DNA for the CDR3: TGTGCCAGCTCAGGGGAAGAAAATGGCTACACCTTC. As protein: CASSGEENGYTF.

CDR3 nucleotides: TGTGCCAGCAGCTTCGGGGTGGGGTACGAGCAGTACTTC. This gives the protein CASSFGVGYEQYF. This chain joins TRBV7-6 and TRBJ2-7; D may be TRBD2 (5 bases). Trimming removed 3 bases from V and 4 bases from J, with 10 bases in between. Germline loops: CDR1 SGHVS, CDR2 FNYEAQ. The CDR3 has 13 amino acids.

The chain employs TRBV6-2 or TRBV6-3 and TRBJ1-2; 7 bases are shared with TRBD1. V was pared by 2 bases and J by 8 bases, with 5 bases of the junction left unmatched. CDR1 and CDR2 (germline): MNHEY, SVGEGT. There are 13 residues in the CDR3. For the CDR3, the DNA is TGTGCCAGCAGTTACAAGGGGGCGCTGGGCTACACCTTC. This codes for CASSYKGALGYTF.

The rearrangement joins TRBV6-2 or TRBV6-3 to TRBJ1-5; perhaps TRBD1 as D (5 bases). Germline assignment: CDR1 MNHEY and CDR2 SVGEGT. The CDR3 covers 20 residues. Trimming pared 0 bases from V and 0 bases from J, leaving 21 bases between. The CDR3 spells CASSYSDALLRGTSNQPQHF. CDR3 sequence (DNA): TGTGCCAGCAGTTACTCCGACGCTTTGTTACGGGGGACTAGCAATCAGCCCCAGCATTTT.